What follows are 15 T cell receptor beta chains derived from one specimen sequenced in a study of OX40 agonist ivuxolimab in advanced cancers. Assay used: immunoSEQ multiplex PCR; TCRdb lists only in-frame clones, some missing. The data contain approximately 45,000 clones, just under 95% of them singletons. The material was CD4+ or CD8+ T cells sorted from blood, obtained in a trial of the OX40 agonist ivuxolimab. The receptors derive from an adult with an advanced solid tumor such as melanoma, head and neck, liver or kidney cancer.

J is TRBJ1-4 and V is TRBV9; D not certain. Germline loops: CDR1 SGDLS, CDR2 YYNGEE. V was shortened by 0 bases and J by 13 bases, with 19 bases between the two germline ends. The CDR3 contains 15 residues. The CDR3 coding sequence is TGTGCCAGCAGCGTAGAGGGCAGCTCCTACGGAGCACTGTTTTTT. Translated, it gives CASSVEGSSYGALFF.

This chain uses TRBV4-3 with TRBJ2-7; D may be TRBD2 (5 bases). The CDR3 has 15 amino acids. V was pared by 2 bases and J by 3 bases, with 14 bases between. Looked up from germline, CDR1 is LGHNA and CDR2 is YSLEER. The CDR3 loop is CASSQHRDPHYEQYF. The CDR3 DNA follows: TGCGCCAGCAGCCAACATCGGGATCCACACTACGAGCAGTACTTC.

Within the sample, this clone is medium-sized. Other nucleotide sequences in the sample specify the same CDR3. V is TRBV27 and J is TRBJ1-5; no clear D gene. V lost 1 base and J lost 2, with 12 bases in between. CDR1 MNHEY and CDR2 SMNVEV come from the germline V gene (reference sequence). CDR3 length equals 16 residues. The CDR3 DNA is TGTGCCAGCAGTTTATTGCCACCGGGAGGCAATCAGCCCCAGCATTTT. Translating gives CASSLLPPGGNQPQHF.

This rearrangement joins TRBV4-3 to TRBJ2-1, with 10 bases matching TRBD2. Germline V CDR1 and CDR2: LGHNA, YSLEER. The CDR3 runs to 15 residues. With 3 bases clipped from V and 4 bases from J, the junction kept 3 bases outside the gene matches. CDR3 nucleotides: TGCGCCAGCAGCCAGACTAGCGGGCCTTACAATGAGCAGTTCTTC. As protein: CASSQTSGPYNEQFF.

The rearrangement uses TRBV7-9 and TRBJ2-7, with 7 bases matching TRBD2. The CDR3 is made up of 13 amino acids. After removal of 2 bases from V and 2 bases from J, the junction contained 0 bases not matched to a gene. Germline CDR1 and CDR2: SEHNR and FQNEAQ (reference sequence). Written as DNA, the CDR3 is TGTGCCAGCAGCTTACTAGCGGCCTACGAGCAGTACTTC. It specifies CASSLLAAYEQYF.

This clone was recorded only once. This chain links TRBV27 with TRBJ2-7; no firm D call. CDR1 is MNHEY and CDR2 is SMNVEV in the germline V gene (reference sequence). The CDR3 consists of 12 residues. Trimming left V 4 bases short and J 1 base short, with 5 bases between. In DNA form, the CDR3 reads TGTGCCAGCAGTTCCCTGTCCTACGAGCAGTACTTC. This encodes CASSSLSYEQYF.

The CDR3 here is CASSLARLVGLAEAFF. The CDR3 region has the DNA TGTGCCAGCAGCTTGGCACGTTTGGTGGGGCTGGCTGAAGCTTTCTTT. The chain recombines TRBV5-8 with TRBJ1-1; D is perhaps TRBD1 (5 bases). With 0 bases removed from V and 6 bases from J, the gap between germline ends came to 18 bases. From germline, CDR1 is SGHTS and CDR2 YDEGEE. CDR3 length equals 16 residues.

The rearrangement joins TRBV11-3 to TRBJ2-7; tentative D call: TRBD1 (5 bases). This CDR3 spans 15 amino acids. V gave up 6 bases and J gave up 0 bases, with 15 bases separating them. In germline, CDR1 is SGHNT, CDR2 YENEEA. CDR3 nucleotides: TGTGCCAGCAGTCACACCCACGGACACTCCTACGAGCAGTACTTC. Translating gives CASSHTHGHSYEQYF.

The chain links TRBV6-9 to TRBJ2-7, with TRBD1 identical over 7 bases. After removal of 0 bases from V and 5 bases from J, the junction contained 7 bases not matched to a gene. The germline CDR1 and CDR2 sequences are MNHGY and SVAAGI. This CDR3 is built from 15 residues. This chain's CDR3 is CASSYSRNRGDEQYF. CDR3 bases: TGTGCCAGCAGTTATTCAAGGAACAGGGGCGACGAGCAGTACTTC.

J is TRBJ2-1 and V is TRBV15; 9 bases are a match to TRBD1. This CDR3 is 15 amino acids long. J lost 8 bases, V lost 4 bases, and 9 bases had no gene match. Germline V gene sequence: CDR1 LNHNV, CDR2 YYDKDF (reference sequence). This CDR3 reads CATSIGQGPADEQFF. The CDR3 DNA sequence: TGTGCCACCAGCATAGGACAGGGGCCCGCAGATGAGCAGTTCTTC.

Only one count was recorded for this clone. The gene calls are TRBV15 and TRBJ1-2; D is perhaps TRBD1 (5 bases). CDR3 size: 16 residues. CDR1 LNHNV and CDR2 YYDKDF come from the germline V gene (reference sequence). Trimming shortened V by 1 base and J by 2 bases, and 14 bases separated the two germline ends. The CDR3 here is CATSRGEAGPNYGYTF. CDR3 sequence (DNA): TGTGCCACCAGCAGAGGGGAGGCAGGGCCCAACTATGGCTACACCTTC.

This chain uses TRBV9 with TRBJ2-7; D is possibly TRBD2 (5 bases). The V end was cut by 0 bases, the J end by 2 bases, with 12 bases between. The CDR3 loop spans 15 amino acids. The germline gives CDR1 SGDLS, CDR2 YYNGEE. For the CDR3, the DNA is TGTGCCAGCAGCGTAGGCCCGGGATTAGCCTACGAGCAGTACTTC. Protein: CASSVGPGLAYEQYF.

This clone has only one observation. The CDR3 DNA follows: TGTGCCAGCAGTCCACCGGGGTGGTACGAGCAGTACTTC. The encoded protein is CASSPPGWYEQYF. The chain employs TRBV27 and TRBJ2-7; tentatively, D is TRBD2 (5 bases). Trimming cost V 5 bases and J 4 bases, with 12 bases left between them. CDR3 size: 13 residues. The V gene's germline CDR1 is MNHEY and CDR2 SMNVEV (reference sequence).

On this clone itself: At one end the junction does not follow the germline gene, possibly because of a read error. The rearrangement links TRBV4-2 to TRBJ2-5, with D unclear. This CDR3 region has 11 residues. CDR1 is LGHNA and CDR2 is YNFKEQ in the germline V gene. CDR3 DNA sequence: TGTGCCAGCAGCCAGCAAGAGGCCCAGTACTTC. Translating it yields CASSQQEAQYF.

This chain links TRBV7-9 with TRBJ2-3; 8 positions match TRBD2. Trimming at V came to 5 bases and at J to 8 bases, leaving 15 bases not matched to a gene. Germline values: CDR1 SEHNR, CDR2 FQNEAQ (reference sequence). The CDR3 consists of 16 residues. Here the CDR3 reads CASSQKLAESNGTQYF. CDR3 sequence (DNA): TGTGCCAGCAGCCAAAAACTAGCGGAAAGCAATGGTACGCAGTATTTT.